A selection of T cell receptor beta chains follows, all from one sample in a study of T cells in Graves' hyperthyroidism and ophthalmopathy. From the multiplex PCR reads, TCRdb called clonotypes with MiXCR, one entry per CDR3 protein. Seen here are 250,000 to 300,000 distinct CDR3 sequences, about a sixth observed once, and the top ten hold around 55%. Sequenced material: blood. These receptors were obtained from a woman aged 55-69 years with Graves' ophthalmopathy. CDR3s include the opening cysteine and the closing phenylalanine or tryptophan. A D gene is named only where the DNA matches it firmly. Not every row has a clone size; where given, it reads once, few, many or a size class.

v_gene: TRBV7-9
j_gene: TRBJ1-4
abundance: .
d_gene: TRBD1
CDR3aa: CASSLPQGAQEKLFF
CDR3nt: TGTGCCAGCAGCTTACCACAGGGGGCGCAAGAAAAACTGTTTTTT

v_gene: TRBV7-2
j_gene: TRBJ2-7
abundance: few
d_gene: .
CDR3aa: CASSRTDRHEQYF
CDR3nt: TGTGCCAGCAGCCGGACAGATCGCCACGAGCAGTACTTC

v_gene: TRBV2
j_gene: TRBJ1-2
abundance: many
d_gene: .
CDR3aa: CASRESPAGYTF
CDR3nt: TGTGCCAGCAGAGAGTCACCGGCAGGGTATACCTTC

v_gene: TRBV10-3
j_gene: TRBJ1-1
abundance: many
d_gene: .
CDR3aa: CAISETLYGQKLLNTEAFF
CDR3nt: TGTGCCATCAGTGAGACATTGTACGGACAGAAACTCCTTAACACTGAAGCTTTCTTT

v_gene: TRBV10-3
j_gene: TRBJ2-5
abundance: .
d_gene: .
CDR3aa: CATARGQVGVQETQYF
CDR3nt: TGTGCCACCGCCCGGGGCCAGGTCGGGGTCCAAGAGACCCAGTACTTC

v_gene: TRBV29-1
j_gene: TRBJ2-1
abundance: many
d_gene: .
CDR3aa: CSVRRTDYEQFF
CDR3nt: TGCAGCGTTCGACGGACAGACTACGAGCAGTTCTTC

v_gene: TRBV12-3/TRBV12-4
j_gene: TRBJ1-6
abundance: many
d_gene: .
CDR3aa: CASSEQPAGYNSPLHF
CDR3nt: TGTGCCAGCAGTGAGCAGCCCGCGGGCTATAATTCACCCCTCCACTTT

v_gene: TRBV7-3
j_gene: TRBJ1-6
abundance: many
d_gene: TRBD1
CDR3aa: CASSPTGGDSPLHF
CDR3nt: TGTGCCAGCAGCCCGACAGGGGGAGATTCACCCCTCCACTTT

v_gene: TRBV6-1
j_gene: TRBJ2-2
abundance: .
d_gene: .
CDR3aa: CASRLVVGELFF
CDR3nt: TGTGCCAGCAGGCTAGTTGTTGGGGAGCTGTTTTTT

v_gene: TRBV20-1
j_gene: TRBJ1-2
abundance: many
d_gene: .
CDR3aa: CSATDPKGGDGYTF
CDR3nt: TGCAGTGCTACAGACCCAAAGGGGGGCGATGGCTACACCTTC

v_gene: TRBV6-1
j_gene: TRBJ1-5
abundance: .
d_gene: TRBD1
CDR3aa: CASSEFGQGNQPQHF
CDR3nt: TGTGCCAGCAGTGAATTCGGACAGGGCAATCAGCCCCAGCATTTT

v_gene: TRBV7-2
j_gene: TRBJ1-6
abundance: many
d_gene: .
CDR3aa: CASSLDRRGRNSPLHF
CDR3nt: TGTGCCAGCAGCTTAGACCGTCGGGGTCGCAATTCACCCCTCCACTTT

v_gene: TRBV7-8
j_gene: TRBJ2-1
abundance: many
d_gene: TRBD1
CDR3aa: CASRQGWSSYNEQFF
CDR3nt: TGTGCCAGCCGACAGGGTTGGAGCTCCTACAATGAGCAGTTCTTC

v_gene: TRBV19
j_gene: TRBJ2-6
abundance: few
d_gene: .
CDR3aa: CASTNSGSGANVLTF
CDR3nt: TGTGCCAGTACCAATTCAGGCTCTGGGGCCAACGTCCTGACTTTC

v_gene: TRBV7-2
j_gene: TRBJ2-1
abundance: .
d_gene: TRBD1
CDR3aa: CASSLRSGQGLYNEQFF
CDR3nt: TGTGCCAGCAGCTTGAGATCGGGACAGGGTCTATACAATGAGCAGTTCTTC

v_gene: TRBV2
j_gene: TRBJ2-5
abundance: many
d_gene: TRBD2
CDR3aa: CASSAGLADGETQYF
CDR3nt: TGTGCCAGCAGTGCGGGACTAGCAGACGGGGAGACCCAGTACTTC

v_gene: TRBV4-2
j_gene: TRBJ1-5
abundance: few
d_gene: .
CDR3aa: CASSQEATGLSNQPQHF
CDR3nt: TGTGCCAGCAGCCAAGAGGCCACAGGGCTTAGCAATCAGCCCCAGCATTTT

v_gene: TRBV6-1
j_gene: TRBJ1-5
abundance: many
d_gene: TRBD1
CDR3aa: CASSEGTGDQPQHF
CDR3nt: TGTGCCAGCAGTGAAGGGACAGGCGATCAGCCCCAGCATTTT

v_gene: TRBV7-9
j_gene: TRBJ2-3
abundance: many
d_gene: .
CDR3aa: CASSLGLQASTDTQYF
CDR3nt: TGTGCCAGCAGCTTAGGGTTACAGGCAAGCACAGATACGCAGTATTTT